This record concerns one T cell receptor (beta chain) sequence. V dropped 2 bases and J dropped 0 bases, with 8 bases sitting between them. Germline lookup yields CDR1 ENHRY and CDR2 SYGVKD. This CDR3 is built from 15 residues. The record originates from a study of blood T cell repertoires in COVID-19. At the level of the study: COVID-19 samples, acute and convalescent, were from the United States, Italy and Spain.

Repertoires were generated with immunoSEQ multiplex PCR, while TCRdb's copy carries only in-frame clones and drops some. This sample yields some 130,000 clones, of which 85% are seen a single time; under 13% belongs to the top ten. The sample consisted of peripheral blood. The TCR was taken from a man aged 80 or over with acute or convalescent COVID-19. The chain employs TRBV10-3 and TRBJ1-5; D gene unclear. This chain's CDR3 is CAISEGQYSNQPQHF. CDR3 nucleotide sequence: TGTGCCATCAGTGAGGGCCAGTATAGCAATCAGCCCCAGCATTTT.